The clone carrying this T cell receptor beta chain was seen more than once but under ten times. No antigen is known for it. The data originate from a study of beta chain features in type 1 diabetes. Notes on the study in general: Type 1 diabetes patients had fewer VDJ junction insertions and more deletions.

The authors reverse transcribed all of the isolated RNA, so sequencing captured expressed TCRB transcripts. Sequenced naive, central memory and regulatory T cell samples produced an average of around 3.9 million reads. The method was immunoSEQ multiplex PCR; TCRdb's version includes in-frame clones alone and lacks a portion of them. Of 350,000 to 450,000 clones listed, more than 12% are singletons. With 4 bases clipped from V and 5 bases from J, the junction kept 7 bases outside the gene matches. Germline loops: CDR1 LGHNA, CDR2 YSLEER. This CDR3 is built from 17 residues. The chain joins TRBV4-3 to TRBJ2-1; TRBD2 matches 14 bases. This sequence originates from a woman in her late teens or twenties in good health. The specimen sequenced was naive CD4+ T cells from blood. Here the CDR3 reads CASSPPPGLAGDNEQFF. The CDR3 DNA sequence: TGCGCCAGCAGCCCGCCCCCGGGACTAGCGGGAGACAATGAGCAGTTCTTC.